This T cell receptor (beta chain) stems from a study of T cells in tuberculosis. Trimming stripped 4 bases from V and 4 bases from J, with 20 bases between. Germline V gene sequence: CDR1 SGHDT, CDR2 YYEEEE. The CDR3 spans 16 residues. Whole-study findings and limits: Cases with active tuberculosis were adults, while controls were adolescents.

Here immunoSEQ multiplex PCR was the method, and the copy in TCRdb shows in-frame clones only, minus some. The sample holds around 45,000 clones, around 94% seen once. For this clone: As yet, its antigen is unknown.

The specimen sequenced was PBMCs. This receptor was taken from a donor aged 10-35 years with latent tuberculosis or without tuberculosis infection. Some clones in this sample may be carry-over from other donors' samples. This chain joins TRBV5-6 and TRBJ1-2; the D gene is possibly TRBD1 (6 bases). The CDR3 protein is CASSPGLRGATYGYTF. For the CDR3, the DNA is TGTGCCAGCAGCCCAGGACTCAGGGGCGCCACCTATGGCTACACCTTC.